This T cell receptor beta chain stems from a study of shared clonotypes between healthy human individuals. Findings and caveats of the study: The small donor group covered limited genetic and exposure diversity.

Remarks on this clone: Its antigen is not identified.

Germline-derived CDR1 and CDR2 are SGHNT and YENEEA. Trimming stripped 5 bases from V and 4 bases from J, with 11 bases between. The CDR3 is 13 amino acids. The assay used deep level. Researchers divided each subset's genomic DNA evenly across several immunoSEQ plates. TCRdb's copy holds only in-frame clones and misses some; the assay was immunoSEQ multiplex PCR. The sample has roughly 500,000 clones, roughly four fifths seen once. The rearrangement links TRBV11-3 to TRBJ1-1, with a weak D call TRBD1 (5 bases). Sequencing was performed on PBMCs. The TCR originated in a woman aged 40 to 50 in good health. Some clones in this sample may be carry-over from other donors' samples. DNA of the CDR3: TGTGCCAGCAGCGCCCATAGGGGCACTGAAGCTTTCTTT. It encodes CASSAHRGTEAFF.